These T cell receptor beta chains were read from a single sample in a study of T cell repertoires in cytomegalovirus infection. TCRdb fed the reads into MiXCR, producing one record per CDR3 protein. The sample lists about 480,000 distinct CDR3 sequences; 30% to 35% were seen once. The antigens these receptors bind are not known. Material: cultured PBMCs, obtained from culture after CMV antigen stimulation. The receptor source for this set is a human donor in good health (CMV status not recorded). Some clones in this sample may be carry-over from other donors' samples. Each CDR3 is given with its conserved first and last residue.

J,V,CDR3
TRBJ2-3,TRBV7-2,CASSLGAGGGLDTQYF
TRBJ1-2,TRBV19,CASNIGQAYERRTF
TRBJ1-6,TRBV14,CASSQDPPGRSPLHF
TRBJ1-5,TRBV7-2,CASSLGRGDNQPQHF
TRBJ1-2,TRBV11-3,CASSLGTGQIYGYTF
TRBJ2-3,TRBV4-1,CASSQSSGRAEDTQYF
TRBJ1-4,TRBV6-5,CASSPRGQGWGEKLFF
TRBJ2-5,TRBV9,CASSVATGGKETQYF
TRBJ1-2,TRBV30,CAWSKPGQGNAGYTF
TRBJ1-1,TRBV18,CASSPVTPNTEAFF
TRBJ2-5,TRBV30,CAWSMTGDTQYF
TRBJ2-7,TRBV29-1,CSVRIDSDEQYF
TRBJ2-7,TRBV12-5,CASALGGTPYEQYF
TRBJ1-5,TRBV19,CASSSSGWTSNQPQHF
TRBJ2-3,TRBV10-3,CAISESTAGGINTDTQYF
TRBJ1-5,TRBV12-3/TRBV12-4,CASSPVGWSNQPQHF
TRBJ2-1,TRBV19,CASSPTTGNLYNEQFF
TRBJ2-3,TRBV11-2,CASSLGRGRADTQYF
TRBJ1-1,TRBV7-2,CASSLVMGTGEAFF
TRBJ2-2,TRBV19,CASSGGVTNTGELFF
TRBJ1-4,TRBV12-3/TRBV12-4,CASSKTQGANEKLFF
TRBJ2-7,TRBV27,CASSPTTSGAYEQYF
TRBJ1-2,TRBV20-1,CSAKGALRTGDGYTF
TRBJ2-1,TRBV7-2,CASSLGVGGSYNEQFF
TRBJ2-2,TRBV7-3,CASSSIGGAVNTGELFF
TRBJ2-1,TRBV11-3,CASTGTSGSYEQFF
TRBJ2-1,TRBV6-1,CASSKTSGQEGNEQFF
TRBJ1-6,TRBV10-2,CASSDRTVSSYNSPLHF
TRBJ1-1,TRBV10-3,CAISEPDRVFSEAFF
TRBJ1-1,TRBV20-1,CSAKGGLSEAFF
TRBJ2-1,TRBV7-7,CASSLVESSGRQFF
TRBJ2-3,TRBV27,CASSLGARSSTDTQYF
TRBJ1-3,TRBV12-3/TRBV12-4,CASTFAGAVGNTIYF
TRBJ2-4,TRBV19,CASSMILAVAKNIQYF
TRBJ2-4,TRBV4-1,CASSQEYGTSDLLAKNIQYF
TRBJ2-1,TRBV20-1,CSASSTLAVSYNEQFF
TRBJ2-1,TRBV11-2,CASTREAAYNEQFF
TRBJ2-1,TRBV6-1,CASSEAPVNEQFF
TRBJ2-1,TRBV20-1,CSARAAGRIIGEQFF
TRBJ2-2,TRBV12-3/TRBV12-4,CASTDRRRGVAGAGELFF
TRBJ2-1,TRBV6-2/TRBV6-3,CASSGTGIEQFF
TRBJ2-1,TRBV14,CANSHSGSISYNEQFF
TRBJ2-1,TRBV6-4,CASSASRPGLAGRVNEQFF
TRBJ2-5,TRBV4-3,CASSQERVGVTETQYF
TRBJ2-2,TRBV6-6,CASSYPNLSPTGELFF
TRBJ2-7,TRBV11-3,CASSSRDSWEQYF
TRBJ1-5,TRBV11-2,CASSLEHENQPQHF
TRBJ1-1,TRBV27,CASKKSGYTEAFF
TRBJ2-3,TRBV6-1,CASRETGDTQYF